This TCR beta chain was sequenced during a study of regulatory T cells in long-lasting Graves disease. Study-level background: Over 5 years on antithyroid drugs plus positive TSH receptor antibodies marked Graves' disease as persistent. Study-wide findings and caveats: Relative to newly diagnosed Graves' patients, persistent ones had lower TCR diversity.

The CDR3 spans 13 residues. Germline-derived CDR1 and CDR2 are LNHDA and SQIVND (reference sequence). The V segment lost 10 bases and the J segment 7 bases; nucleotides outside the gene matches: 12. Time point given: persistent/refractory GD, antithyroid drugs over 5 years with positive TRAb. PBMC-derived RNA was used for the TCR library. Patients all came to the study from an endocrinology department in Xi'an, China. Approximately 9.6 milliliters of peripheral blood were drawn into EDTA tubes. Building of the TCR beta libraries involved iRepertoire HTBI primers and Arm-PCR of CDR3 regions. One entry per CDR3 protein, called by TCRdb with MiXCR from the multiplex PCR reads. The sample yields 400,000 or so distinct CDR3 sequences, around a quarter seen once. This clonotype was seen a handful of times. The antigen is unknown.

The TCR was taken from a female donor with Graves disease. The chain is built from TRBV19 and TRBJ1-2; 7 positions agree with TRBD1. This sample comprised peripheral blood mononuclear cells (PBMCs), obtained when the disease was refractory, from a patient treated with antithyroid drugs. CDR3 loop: CAISETGVGGYTF. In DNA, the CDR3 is TGTGCCATTTCCGAAACAGGGGTTGGTGGCTACACCTTC.